Each of the 5 T cell receptor beta chains below was sequenced from the same sample in a study of immune heterogeneity within non-small cell lung tumors. With 32 V and 13 J primers, multiplex PCR amplified the TCR beta CDR3. From the multiplex PCR reads, TCRdb called clonotypes with MiXCR, one entry per CDR3 protein. The profile covers some 31,000 distinct CDR3 sequences, with around 30% appearing a single time and 3% to 4.5% taken by the ten largest. The template consisted of bulk tumor genomic DNA, with roughly 0.6 ug used per sample. Primary tumors were biopsied several times each, far apart, intraoperatively. Enrolled individuals presented with untreated, newly diagnosed non-small cell lung cancer and received curative surgery. The sequencing sample was made of lung tumor tissue. The source of these receptors is a man aged 35 to 55 with non-small cell lung cancer.

This clonotype turned up a few times. The rearrangement joins TRBV30 to TRBJ1-1; D may be TRBD1 (5 bases). The CDR3 loop spans 13 amino acids. CDR1 and CDR2 (germline): GTSNPN, SVGIG (reference sequence). V lost 1 base and J lost 2, with 8 bases in between. The CDR3 DNA reads as TGTGCCTGGAGTGCTCAGGGAAACACTGAAGCTTTCTTT. Protein product: CAWSAQGNTEAFF.

Concerning this clonotype: One base away lies a much larger clone, so this may be a sequencing read error. The CDR3 does not end in the conserved phenylalanine or tryptophan, so this is likely a read error. The chain joins TRBV5-8 to TRBJ1-2; TRBD1 matches 10 bases. Unmatched junction bases numbered 4, after V lost 0 bases and J lost 5 bases. This CDR3 has 15 residues. Germline CDR1 is SGHTS and CDR2 is YDEGEE. Here the CDR3 DNA reads TGTGCCAGCAGCTTGGCCGGGACAGGGGTTTATGGCTACACCATC. Encoded protein: CASSLAGTGVYGYTI.

This clonotype occurred many times. The CDR3 loop reads CASSKGRQYEQYF. DNA of the CDR3: TGCGCCAGCAGCAAAGGAAGACAATACGAGCAGTACTTC. The J gene is TRBJ2-7, the V gene TRBV5-1, with D unclear. Trimming left V 4 bases short and J 4 bases short, with 12 bases between. The CDR3 consists of 13 residues. Germline values: CDR1 SGHRS, CDR2 YFSETQ.

This clonotype is classed as medium-sized. V and J are TRBV15 and TRBJ2-7; D ambiguous. The CDR3 length is 15 residues. Germline CDR1 and CDR2: LNHNV and YYDKDF (reference sequence). The V and J ends lost 0 bases and 1 base respectively, with 10 bases between them. The CDR3 DNA reads as TGTGCCACCAGCAGAGAAGGCGCCAAATCCTACGAGCAGTACTTC. It encodes CATSREGAKSYEQYF.

This clonotype was detected once. The junction differs from germline at one of its ends, possibly a read error. V usage is TRBV5-1 and J usage is TRBJ1-3; TRBD1 is a possible D gene (6 bases). CDR1 SGHRS and CDR2 YFSETQ come from the germline V gene. CDR3 size: 15 residues. The CDR3 sequence is CASSLGRGTGNTMYF. The CDR3 DNA is TGCGCCAGCAGCTTGGGCAGGGGCACTGGAAACACCATGTATTTT.